A single sample gave rise to the 28 T cell receptor beta chains below, sequenced in a study of PD-L1 blockade in urothelial cancer. Profiling relied on immunoSEQ multiplex PCR, and the TCRdb table lists in-frame clones only, not all of them. The data show 100,000 to 150,000 clones, with about 83% seen just once and 2.4% held by the top ten. This sample's time point: peripheral blood 6 weeks after treatment start. Material: PBMCs, obtained around atezolizumab (anti-PD-L1) treatment. All receptors come from a man between 45 and 60 years old with urothelial cancer.

The V call is TRBV5-1, the J call TRBJ2-1; TRBD2 matches at 7 bases. The CDR3 extends over 15 amino acids. CDR1 is SGHRS, CDR2 YFSETQ, per germline. V lost 0 bases to trimming and J lost 10 bases; unmatched junction nucleotides: 10. CDR3 nucleotide sequence: TGCGCCAGCAGCTTGGAGGGGAGGGCCTGGGGGGAGCAGTTCTTC. As protein: CASSLEGRAWGEQFF.

This clone appeared once. This chain joins TRBV4-2 and TRBJ2-7; 9 bases agree with TRBD2. CDR3 length equals 15 residues. Germline V CDR1 and CDR2: LGHNA, YNFKEQ. Trimming cost V 3 bases and J 0 bases; bases outside gene matches: 3. CDR3 sequence (DNA): TGTGCCAGCAGCCAGAGTAGCGGGAGCTCCTACGAGCAGTACTTC. Translating gives CASSQSSGSSYEQYF.

V gene TRBV28 combines with J gene TRBJ2-1; 8 positions match TRBD1. The CDR3 has 15 residues. Germline V gene lookup returns CDR1 MDHEN and CDR2 SYDVKM. The junction had 6 bases not matched to a gene; V was cut back by 5 bases and J by 3 bases. The CDR3 DNA reads TGTGCCAGCAGTGCGGGACAGGCTGACTACAATGAGCAGTTCTTC. It codes for CASSAGQADYNEQFF.

Note on this clone: The same CDR3 can be traced to other DNA sequences in this sample. This chain's CDR3 is CASSLTGSYGYTF. The CDR3 bases are TGTGCCAGCAGTCTCACAGGGAGTTATGGCTACACCTTC. This chain links TRBV28 with TRBJ1-2, with D tentatively TRBD1 (6 bases). The germline CDR1 and CDR2 sequences are MDHEN and SYDVKM. The CDR3 has 13 amino acids. Deletions cut 5 bases from V and 5 bases from J, with 12 bases between.

The V call is TRBV19, the J call TRBJ1-5; D is unclear. Trimming pared 5 bases from V and 1 base from J, leaving 12 bases between. The V gene's germline CDR1 is LNHDA and CDR2 SQIVND (reference sequence). The CDR3 contains 15 residues. Here the CDR3 reads CASSGGQSSNQPQHF. The CDR3 DNA is TGTGCCAGTAGTGGCGGCCAGTCGAGCAATCAGCCCCAGCATTTT.

This rearrangement joins TRBV30 to TRBJ1-3; 7 bases map to TRBD1. The CDR3 runs 15 residues. CDR1 and CDR2 from the germline V gene are GTSNPN and SVGIG (reference sequence). V lost 2 bases and J lost 7; bases outside the gene matches: 11. The CDR3 DNA reads as TGTGCCTGGAGTCCACCGGGACAGACTCTGAACACCATATATTTT. Amino acid sequence: CAWSPPGQTLNTIYF.

The sample holds one count of this clone. The chain links TRBV5-1 to TRBJ2-5, with 8 bases identical to TRBD1. The CDR3 has 14 residues. Germline values: CDR1 SGHRS, CDR2 YFSETQ. V dropped 3 bases and J dropped 5; count of bases not matched to a gene: 6. CDR3 sequence reads: CASSYRQGRETQYF. DNA for the CDR3: TGCGCCAGCAGCTACCGACAGGGGCGGGAGACCCAGTACTTC.

The chain combines TRBV5-1 with TRBJ2-1; D is perhaps TRBD2 (6 bases). Germline V gene data show CDR1 as SGHRS and CDR2 as YFSETQ. The CDR3 totals 15 residues. Trimming removed 2 bases from V and 2 bases from J, with 11 bases in between. CDR3 DNA: TGCGCCAGCAGCTTAGGATCGGGAGCCTACAATGAGCAGTTCTTC. Protein: CASSLGSGAYNEQFF.

The chain couples TRBV28 to TRBJ1-5, with no clear D. V lost 3 bases and J 4 bases, leaving 7 bases between the germline ends. The germline V gene has CDR1 MDHEN and CDR2 SYDVKM. CDR3 length: 13 residues. CDR3 residues: CASSFVRNQPQHF. The CDR3 bases are TGTGCCAGCAGTTTCGTGAGGAATCAGCCCCAGCATTTT. The whole variable domain, filled in from reference TRBV28 and TRBJ1-5, reads DVKVTQSSRYLVKRTGEKVFLECVQDMDHENMFWYRQDPGLGLRLIYFSYDVKMKEKGDIPEGYSVSREKKERFSLILESASTNQTSMYLCASSFVRNQPQHFGDGTRLSIL.

The chain uses TRBV11-2 and TRBJ2-1; a weak D match, TRBD1 (6 bases). Trimming took 1 base from V and 4 from J, leaving 11 bases between them. The CDR3 contains 15 residues. Germline V gene data show CDR1 as SGHAT and CDR2 as FQNNGV. This chain's CDR3 is CASSLAGTQYNEQFF. CDR3 bases: TGTGCCAGCAGCTTAGCCGGGACACAGTACAATGAGCAGTTCTTC.

CDR3 nucleotides: TGTGCCAGCAGCGTAGCGGGAGCCTTTAGCACAGATACGCAGTATTTT. It is translated as CASSVAGAFSTDTQYF. The chain links TRBV9 to TRBJ2-3; possible D gene TRBD2, 6 bases. V lost 0 bases and J 0 bases, leaving 11 bases between the germline ends. The germline gives CDR1 SGDLS, CDR2 YYNGEE. This CDR3 comprises 16 residues.

This chain links TRBV5-4 with TRBJ2-3, with 12 bases aligning to TRBD2. Germline loops: CDR1 SGHNT, CDR2 YYREEE (reference sequence). The CDR3 has 16 amino acids. V shed 4 bases and J 0 bases; nucleotides not matched to a gene: 3. The DNA of the CDR3 is TGTGCCAGCAGCCCTGGACTAGCGGGAAGCACAGATACGCAGTATTTT. It is translated as CASSPGLAGSTDTQYF.

The chain carries TRBV10-3 and TRBJ2-1; D not resolved. The V gene lost 0 bases and the J gene lost 4 bases, with 7 bases spanning the gap. The CDR3 is made up of 14 amino acids. Germline CDR1 and CDR2: ENHRY and SYGVKD. CDR3 DNA: TGTGCCATCAGTGAGTCTCGAGGATACAATGAGCAGTTCTTC. Encoded protein: CAISESRGYNEQFF.

Here the CDR3 reads CASSSLRSGERETQYF. The CDR3 DNA reads as TGTGCCAGCAGTTCATTACGATCGGGGGAGCGCGAGACCCAGTACTTC. The chain has TRBV27 and TRBJ2-5; a weak D match, TRBD2 (6 bases). CDR1 is MNHEY and CDR2 is SMNVEV in the germline V gene (reference sequence). CDR3 size: 16 residues. V lost 4 bases to trimming and J lost 5 bases, with 20 bases between them.

The chain combines TRBV5-1 with TRBJ2-7, with a weak D call TRBD1 (6 bases). The CDR3 consists of 15 residues. Germline-derived CDR1 and CDR2 are SGHRS and YFSETQ. Trimming shortened V by 5 bases and J by 0 bases, and 15 bases separated the two germline ends. The CDR3 nucleotides read TGCGCCAGCAGACTCAACAGGGCTTCCTCCTACGAGCAGTACTTC. Encoded protein: CASRLNRASSYEQYF.

The chain carries TRBV28 and TRBJ2-7; tentative D call: TRBD1 (6 bases). This CDR3 contains 18 residues. CDR1 and CDR2 from the germline V gene are MDHEN and SYDVKM. V dropped 1 base and J dropped 9 bases, with 28 bases sitting between them. The CDR3: CASSLSNQGQRTKRGQYF. CDR3 coding DNA: TGTGCCAGCAGTTTATCAAACCAAGGACAGCGAACAAAACGCGGGCAGTACTTC.

This chain joins TRBV16 and TRBJ2-2, with a possible D match to TRBD1 (6 bases). Germline CDR1 is KGHSY and CDR2 is FQNENV. Trimming left V 0 bases short and J 4 bases short, with 6 bases between. This CDR3 spans 14 amino acids. The CDR3 sequence is CASSQSRGTGELFF. CDR3 nucleotides: TGTGCCAGCAGCCAATCCAGGGGCACCGGGGAGCTGTTTTTT.

Only one count was recorded for this clone. J is TRBJ2-5 and V is TRBV14; 15 bases fit TRBD2. Germline-derived CDR1 and CDR2 are SGHDN and FVKESK. V trimming: 0 bases; J trimming: 5 bases; junction bases outside the gene matches: 10. This CDR3 contains 19 residues. CDR3 protein: CASSQDREGLAGGRETQYF. The CDR3 coding sequence is TGTGCCAGCAGCCAAGATCGCGAAGGACTAGCGGGAGGGCGGGAGACCCAGTACTTC.

CDR3 region: CASRVAGELFF. CDR3 nucleotide sequence: TGTGCCAGCCGGGTCGCCGGGGAGCTGTTTTTT. The chain is built from TRBV7-3 and TRBJ2-2, with D unclear. The V gene's germline CDR1 is SGHTA and CDR2 FQGTGA. V was clipped by 8 bases and J by 6 bases, with 7 bases between them. There are 11 residues in the CDR3.

This clone was seen a few times. The genes are TRBV2 and TRBJ2-7, with D maybe TRBD2 (6 bases). Germline CDR1 and CDR2: SNHLY and FYNNEI. This CDR3 has 14 residues. V was pared by 5 bases and J by 6 bases, with 17 bases between. The CDR3 sequence: CASSTTMTRSEQYF. CDR3 bases: TGTGCCAGCAGTACCACAATGACTAGATCCGAGCAGTACTTC. Using reference TRBV2 and TRBJ2-7 for the parts outside the CDR3, the full variable domain is EPEVTQTPSHQVTQMGQEVILRCVPISNHLYFYWYRQILGQKVEFLVSFYNNEISEKSEIFDDQFSVERPDGSNFTLKIRSTKLEDSAMYFCASSTTMTRSEQYFGPGTRLTVT.

The V call is TRBV6-1, the J call TRBJ2-1; possibly TRBD1 for D (5 bases). Germline loops: CDR1 MNHNS, CDR2 SASEGT. The CDR3 runs to 11 residues. The germline V and J ends were trimmed by 6 bases and 10 bases, with 10 bases remaining between them. CDR3 bases: TGTGCCAGCAGCGTACAGGTAGAGCAGTTCTTC. It encodes CASSVQVEQFF.

In this sample, this clone turned up once. The chain links TRBV2 to TRBJ2-2; TRBD2 aligns across 13 bases. The CDR3 contains 15 residues. The germline V gene encodes CDR1 SNHLY and CDR2 FYNNEI. The V and J ends lost 9 bases and 6 bases, in that order; junction bases with no gene match: 7. DNA for the CDR3: TGTGCCAGTGAACCGGGACTAGCGGGATCCGGGGAGCTGTTTTTT. It yields the protein CASEPGLAGSGELFF.

The V and J genes are TRBV4-1 and TRBJ2-1; 12 nucleotides align to TRBD2. After removal of 1 base from V and 7 bases from J, the junction contained 5 bases not matched to a gene. CDR3 length equals 16 residues. Germline lookup yields CDR1 MGHRA and CDR2 YSYEKL. The CDR3 loop reads CASSQAGTSGWNEQFF. The CDR3 nucleotides read TGCGCCAGCAGCCAAGCCGGGACTAGCGGGTGGAATGAGCAGTTCTTC.

The genes are TRBV7-2 and TRBJ2-1; TRBD2 matches at 9 bases. Germline-derived CDR1 and CDR2 are SGHTA and FQGNSA. V gave up 5 bases and J gave up 5 bases; unmatched junction bases: 13. The CDR3 spans 17 residues. The CDR3 sequence is CASSLVSGRLGDNEQFF. In DNA form, the CDR3 reads TGTGCCAGCAGCCTGGTGAGCGGGAGGCTAGGAGACAATGAGCAGTTCTTC.

The V gene is TRBV2, the J gene TRBJ2-5; 7 positions agree with TRBD2. V was pared by 3 bases and J by 1 base, with 2 bases of the junction left unmatched. The CDR3 is 14 amino acids. In germline, CDR1 is SNHLY, CDR2 FYNNEI. CDR3 nucleotides: TGTGCCAGCAGTGAGGGGAGGGTCCAAGAGACCCAGTACTTC. Translation: CASSEGRVQETQYF.

This clone showed up just once. The chain carries TRBV7-9 and TRBJ1-2, with 7 bases that match TRBD1. The ends lost 2 bases at V and 8 bases at J; junction bases unmatched: 8. Germline CDR1 reads SEHNR; CDR2 reads FQNEAQ (reference sequence). The CDR3 totals 14 residues. The CDR3 protein is CASSLQDRVNGYTF. CDR3 nucleotide sequence: TGTGCCAGCAGCTTACAAGACAGGGTAAACGGCTACACCTTC.

In nucleotides, the CDR3 is TGTGCCAGCAGCTTGGGCAAAAGCGGGAGGGCCGACGAGCAGTACTTC. Translation: CASSLGKSGRADEQYF. The rearrangement links TRBV7-3 to TRBJ2-7; 10 bases map to TRBD2. The junction had 10 bases not matched to a gene; V was cut back by 3 bases and J by 5 bases. Looked up from germline, CDR1 is SGHTA and CDR2 is FQGTGA. CDR3 length equals 16 residues.

The gene calls are TRBV7-9 and TRBJ2-1; 16 bases align to TRBD2. Germline loops: CDR1 SEHNR, CDR2 FQNEAQ (reference sequence). CDR3 size: 19 residues. V trimming: 5 bases; J trimming: 7 bases; junction bases outside the gene matches: 14. The CDR3 nucleotides are TGTGCCAGCAGCCGACAGGGCGCCGGGACTAGCGGGAGGGCAAATGAGCAGTTCTTC. This gives the protein CASSRQGAGTSGRANEQFF.